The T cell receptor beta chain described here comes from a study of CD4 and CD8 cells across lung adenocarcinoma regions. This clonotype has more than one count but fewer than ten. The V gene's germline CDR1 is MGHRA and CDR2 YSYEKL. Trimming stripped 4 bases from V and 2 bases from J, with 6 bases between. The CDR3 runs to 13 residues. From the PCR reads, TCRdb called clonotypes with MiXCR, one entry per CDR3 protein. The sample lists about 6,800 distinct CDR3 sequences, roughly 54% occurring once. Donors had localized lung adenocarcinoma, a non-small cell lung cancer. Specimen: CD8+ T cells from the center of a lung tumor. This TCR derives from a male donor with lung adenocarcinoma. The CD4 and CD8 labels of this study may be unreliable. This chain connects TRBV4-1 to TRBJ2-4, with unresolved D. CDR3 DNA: TGCGCCAGCAGCCTCGGGCCCAAAAACATTCAGTACTTC. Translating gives CASSLGPKNIQYF.